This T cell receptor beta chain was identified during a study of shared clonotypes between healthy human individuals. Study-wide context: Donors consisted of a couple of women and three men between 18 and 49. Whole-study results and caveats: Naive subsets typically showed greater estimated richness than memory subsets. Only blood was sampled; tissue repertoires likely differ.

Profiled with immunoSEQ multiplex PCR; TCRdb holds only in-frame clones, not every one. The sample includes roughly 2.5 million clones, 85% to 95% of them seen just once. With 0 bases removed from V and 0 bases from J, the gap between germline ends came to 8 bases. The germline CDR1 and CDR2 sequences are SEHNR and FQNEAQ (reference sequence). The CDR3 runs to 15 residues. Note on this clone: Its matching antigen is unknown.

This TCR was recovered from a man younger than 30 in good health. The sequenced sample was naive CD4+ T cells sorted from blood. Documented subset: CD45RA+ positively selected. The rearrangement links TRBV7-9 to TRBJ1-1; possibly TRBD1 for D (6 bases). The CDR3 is CASSLAGTLNTEAFF. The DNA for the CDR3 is TGTGCCAGCAGCTTAGCGGGGACACTGAACACTGAAGCTTTCTTT. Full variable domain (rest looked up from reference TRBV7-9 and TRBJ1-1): DTGVSQNPRHKITKRGQNVTFRCDPISEHNRLYWYRQTLGQGPEFLTYFQNEAQLEKSRLLSDRFSAERPKGSFSTLEIQRTEQGDSAMYLCASSLAGTLNTEAFFGQGTRLTVV.